These 3 T cell receptor beta chains came from one sample sequenced in a study of T-cell reconstitution after alpha-beta-depleted transplantation in children. Unique molecular identifiers were incorporated into the prepared TCRbeta library. One entry per CDR3 protein, called by TCRdb with MiXCR from the PCR reads. The sample consists of 500,000 to 650,000 distinct CDR3 sequences, approximately 12% of them appearing once. Material: PBMCs, mostly from graft donor cells, obtained 360 days after TCRalphabeta/CD19-depleted stem cell transplant. The receptors come from a male patient younger than 18 who had a stem cell transplant for acute myeloid leukemia, so the T cells may come from the graft donor.

The chain couples TRBV4-2 to TRBJ2-3; the match to TRBD2 covers 8 bases. V was clipped by 1 base and J by 5 bases; unmatched bases: 8. The CDR3 spans 16 residues. Germline CDR1 is LGHNA and CDR2 is YNFKEQ. CDR3: CASSQAGGPLGDTQYF. The CDR3 nucleotides are TGTGCCAGCAGCCAAGCGGGGGGGCCTCTGGGAGATACGCAGTATTTT.

This clonotype was recorded many times. The chain joins TRBV20-1 to TRBJ2-3; 11 positions match TRBD2. The CDR3 has 15 residues. Unmatched junction bases numbered 10, after V lost 1 base and J lost 10 bases. Germline-derived CDR1 and CDR2 are DFQATT and SNEGSKA (reference sequence). In DNA form, the CDR3 reads TGCAGTGCTAGAGGTCTAGCGGGAGGAAATGGTGCGCAGTATTTT. Encoded protein: CSARGLAGGNGAQYF.

The chain has TRBV29-1 and TRBJ2-2; tentatively, D is TRBD2 (5 bases). Germline CDR1 is SQVTM and CDR2 is ANQGSEA. The CDR3 is made up of 15 amino acids. Trimming removed 2 bases at V and 2 bases at J, with 12 bases between. The CDR3 is CSVEKTSPNTGELFF. The DNA for the CDR3 is TGCAGCGTTGAAAAAACTAGTCCAAACACCGGGGAGCTGTTTTTT.